The clone carrying this TCR beta chain was seen once. Data came from immunoSEQ multiplex PCR; TCRdb stores just in-frame clones and leaves some out. The data contain roughly 70,000 clones, about 95% of them singletons. The data derive from a study of control samples from healthy donors and cancer patients. Germline V CDR1 and CDR2: SGHVS, FQNEAQ. CDR3 length: 11 residues. The V end lost 4 bases, the J end lost 8 bases, and 8 bases lay between the germline ends. The specimen was blood. The receptor's source is a woman aged 25 to 39 in good health. This chain joins TRBV7-8 and TRBJ1-2, with no clear D. The CDR3 reads CASSSLGGYTF. DNA of the CDR3: TGTGCCAGCAGCTCTCTCGGGGGCTACACCTTC.